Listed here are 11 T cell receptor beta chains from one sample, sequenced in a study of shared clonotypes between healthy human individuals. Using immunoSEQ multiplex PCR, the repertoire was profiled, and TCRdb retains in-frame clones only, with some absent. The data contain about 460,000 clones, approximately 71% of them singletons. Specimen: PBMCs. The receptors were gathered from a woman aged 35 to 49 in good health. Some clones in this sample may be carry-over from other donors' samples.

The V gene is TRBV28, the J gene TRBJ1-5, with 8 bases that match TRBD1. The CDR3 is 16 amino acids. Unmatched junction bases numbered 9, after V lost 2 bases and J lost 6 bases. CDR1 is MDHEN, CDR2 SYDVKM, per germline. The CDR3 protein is CASSLNSGQGFQPQHF. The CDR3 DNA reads TGTGCCAGCAGTTTAAATTCTGGACAGGGCTTTCAGCCCCAGCATTTT.

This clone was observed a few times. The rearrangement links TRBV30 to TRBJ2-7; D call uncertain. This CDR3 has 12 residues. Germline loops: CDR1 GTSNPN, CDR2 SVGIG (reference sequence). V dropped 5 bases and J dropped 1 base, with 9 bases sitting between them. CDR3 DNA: TGTGCCTGGGGGTATAGATCCTACGAGCAGTACTTC. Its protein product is CAWGYRSYEQYF.

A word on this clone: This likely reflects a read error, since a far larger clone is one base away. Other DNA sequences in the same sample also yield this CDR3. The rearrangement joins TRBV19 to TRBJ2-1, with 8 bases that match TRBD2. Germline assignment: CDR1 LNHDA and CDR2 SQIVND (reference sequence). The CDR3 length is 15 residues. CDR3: CASSISGLAYNEQFF. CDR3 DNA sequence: TGTGCCAGTAGTATTTCAGGACTAGCCTACAATGAGCAATTCTTC.

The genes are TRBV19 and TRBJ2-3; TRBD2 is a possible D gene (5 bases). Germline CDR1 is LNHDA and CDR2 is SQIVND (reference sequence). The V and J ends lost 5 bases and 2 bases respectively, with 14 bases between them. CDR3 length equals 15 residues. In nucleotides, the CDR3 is TGTGCCAGTAGTCCCCCGGGATGGATCACAGATACGCAGTATTTT. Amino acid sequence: CASSPPGWITDTQYF.

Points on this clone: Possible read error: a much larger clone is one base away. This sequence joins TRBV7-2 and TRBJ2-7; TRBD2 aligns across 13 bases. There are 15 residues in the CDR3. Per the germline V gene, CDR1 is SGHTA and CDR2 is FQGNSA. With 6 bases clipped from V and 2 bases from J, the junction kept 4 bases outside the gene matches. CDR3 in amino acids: CASSQLAGGPYEQYF. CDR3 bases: TGTGCCAGCAGTCAACTAGCGGGAGGGCCCTACGAGCAGTACTTC.

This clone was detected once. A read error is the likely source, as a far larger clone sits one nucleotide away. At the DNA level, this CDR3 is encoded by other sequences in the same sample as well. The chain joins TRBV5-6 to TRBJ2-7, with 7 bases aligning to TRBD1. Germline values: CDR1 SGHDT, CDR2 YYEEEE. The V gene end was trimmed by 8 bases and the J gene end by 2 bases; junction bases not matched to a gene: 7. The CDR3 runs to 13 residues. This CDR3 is CASTDRVTYEQYF. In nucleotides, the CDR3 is TGTGCCAGTACTGACAGGGTGACCTACGAGCAGTACTTC.

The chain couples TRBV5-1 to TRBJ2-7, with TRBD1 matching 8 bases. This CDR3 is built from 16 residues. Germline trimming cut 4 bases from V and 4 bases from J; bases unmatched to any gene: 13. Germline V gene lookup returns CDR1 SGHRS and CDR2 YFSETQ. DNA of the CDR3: TGCGCCAGCAGCACTGATACCGGGACAGGAGCTTACGAGCAGTACTTC. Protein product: CASSTDTGTGAYEQYF.

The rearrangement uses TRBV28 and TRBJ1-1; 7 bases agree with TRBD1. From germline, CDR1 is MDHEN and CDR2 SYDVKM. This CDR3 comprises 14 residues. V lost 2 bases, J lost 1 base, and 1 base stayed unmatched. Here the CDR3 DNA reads TGTGCCAGCAGTTTAGCAGGGGGGAACACTGAAGCTTTCTTT. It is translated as CASSLAGGNTEAFF.

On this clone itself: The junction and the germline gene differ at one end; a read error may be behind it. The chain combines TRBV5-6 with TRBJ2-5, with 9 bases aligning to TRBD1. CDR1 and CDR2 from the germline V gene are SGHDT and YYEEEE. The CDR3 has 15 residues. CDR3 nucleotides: TGTGACAGCAGCTCCAACAGGGGGCACCGGGAGACCCAGTACTTC. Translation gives CDSSSNRGHRETQYF.

CDR3 loop: CASSLTGGWNTDTQYF. The DNA of the CDR3 is TGCGCCAGCAGCTTAACAGGAGGCTGGAACACAGATACGCAGTATTTT. The genes are TRBV5-1 and TRBJ2-3; the D gene could be TRBD1 or TRBD2 (5 bases each). The CDR3 is 16 amino acids. The V and J ends lost 2 bases and 2 bases respectively, with 15 bases between them. Germline V gene lookup returns CDR1 SGHRS and CDR2 YFSETQ.

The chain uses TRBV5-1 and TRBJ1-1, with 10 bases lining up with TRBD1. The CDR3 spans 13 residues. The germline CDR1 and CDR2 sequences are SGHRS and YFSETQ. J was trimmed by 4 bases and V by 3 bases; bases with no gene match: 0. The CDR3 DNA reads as TGCGCCAGCAGCTGGGACAGGGGCACTGAAGCTTTCTTT. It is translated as CASSWDRGTEAFF.